Listed here are 4 T cell receptor beta chains from one sample, sequenced in a study of cytomegalovirus exposure and HLA in healthy donors. Measured with immunoSEQ multiplex PCR; TCRdb has only the in-frame clones, and not every one. This table holds roughly 60,000 clones, 90% to 96% found once. Sequenced sample: PBMCs. The receptors stem from a woman aged 18-35 years in good health and CMV-seronegative.

This chain joins TRBV6-1 and TRBJ2-7; TRBD2 agrees at 10 bases. The CDR3 is made up of 15 amino acids. J lost 3 bases, V lost 1 base, and 3 bases had no gene match. CDR1 and CDR2 (germline): MNHNS, SASEGT. This CDR3 is CASSEGSGRVYEQYF. The CDR3 DNA reads TGTGCCAGCAGTGAAGGCAGCGGGAGGGTCTACGAGCAGTACTTC.

As concerns this clone: At one boundary the junction diverges from the germline segment, which might be a read error. The CDR3, as DNA: TGTGGCAGCAGCTTAGGGGGAGCGCTAGCGGGAGGGAGAGAGACCCAGTACTTC. Encoded protein: CGSSLGGALAGGRETQYF. The V and J genes are TRBV7-6 and TRBJ2-5; 12 nucleotides agree with TRBD2. Germline V lookup: CDR1 SGHVS, CDR2 FNYEAQ. The CDR3 length is 18 residues.

The J gene is TRBJ2-1, the V gene TRBV7-9; 9 bases match TRBD2. Germline values: CDR1 SEHNR, CDR2 FQNEAQ (reference sequence). This CDR3 comprises 14 residues. V lost 5 bases to trimming and J lost 12 bases; unmatched junction nucleotides: 11. The CDR3 spells CASSPAGGSGRQFF. The CDR3 DNA reads TGTGCCAGCAGCCCGGCGGGGGGGTCAGGAAGGCAGTTCTTC.

The chain combines TRBV28 with TRBJ2-2, with TRBD2 identical over 12 bases. This CDR3 contains 15 residues. V lost 7 bases to trimming and J lost 8 bases; unmatched junction nucleotides: 8. Germline CDR1 is MDHEN and CDR2 is SYDVKM. The CDR3 nucleotides are TGTGCCAGCACCGGACTAGCGGGGAGTGTGGGGGAGCTGTTTTTT. Protein product: CASTGLAGSVGELFF.